Below, one TCR beta chain is given with its context. Its matching antigen is unknown. Primers included in the PCR were 60 Vbeta and 13 Jbeta primers. Repertoires were generated with immunoSEQ multiplex PCR, while TCRdb's copy carries only in-frame clones and drops some. Recorded for this sample: tens of thousands of clones. Germline V lookup: CDR1 MDHEN, CDR2 SYDVKM. V shed 8 bases and J shed 5 bases, with 25 bases lying between them. The CDR3 contains 16 residues. These data come from a study of cytomegalovirus exposure and HLA in healthy donors. Whole-study results and caveats: Listed as cytomegalovirus-associated were around 160 TCR beta chains.

The rearrangement joins TRBV28 to TRBJ2-7; a weak D match, TRBD2 (5 bases). This sequence was found in a woman in her thirties or forties in good health and CMV-seropositive. Sequencing used PBMCs. The CDR3 loop is CASLPGSSLGRDEQYF. DNA for the CDR3: TGTGCCAGCCTTCCGGGGTCGTCTCTGGGCCGGGACGAGCAGTACTTC.